This T cell receptor beta chain was captured by sequencing in a study of blood T cell repertoires in COVID-19 (dated by TCRdb to 2020 to 2021). Background for the entire study: Collaborator samples came from the United States, Italy and Spain and covered acute and convalescent phases of COVID-19. HLA class I and class II types, where available, came from metadata supplied by the sample provider rather than from assay-based typing. Sample metadata almost always included a de-identified subject ID, COVID-19 status, age in years and sex. The samples were drawn from the first 160 participants of the ongoing ImmuneRACE study and from over a thousand subjects provided by 6 global collaborators. Subjects who had been exposed to COVID-19, were actively infected with it, or had recovered from it provided the deeply sampled blood TCRbeta repertoires that made up the dataset. The repertoires were released in a freely available public database meant as a resource for research on the immune response to SARS-CoV-2. The material from the prospective study consisted of cDNA or gDNA derived from T cells, B-cell-depleted T cells, or PBMCs.

General study outcomes and caveats: The quantity of clinical and demographic metadata differed by source and by participant and was supplied without curation.

Concerning this clone itself: It lacks a known antigen. No base quality information exists; no much larger clone differs at one position.

Collaborating institutions collected whole blood in K2EDTA tubes following their own protocols. For TCRbeta analysis, collaborators shipped samples as frozen whole blood, isolated PBMCs, or DNA extracted from either of those sample types. TCRbeta CDR3 regions were amplified from genomic DNA by means of the immunoSEQ Assay, a bias-controlled multiplex PCR. On the study's bioinformatics: Nucleated cell counts per sample were estimated from amplification of reference gene primers within the assay. To quantify the absolute abundance of each unique TCRbeta CDR3 rearrangement, sequence reads were collapsed and filtered. For each sample, productive Simpson clonality was calculated as the square root of Simpson's diversity index across productive rearrangements. TCRdb took this table from immuneACCESS and kept in-frame rearrangements with V and J called. Such tables lack part of the clones; where checked against another copy, unresolved V genes explain under half of the gap, and the rest is unexplained. V, J and clone size are taken as reported in that table, and D and trimming were inferred from the DNA itself. The sample yields 250,000 to 350,000 clones; over 75% were counted once. Approximately 4% of the sample is held by the ten biggest clonotypes.

This receptor was taken from a woman aged 50 to 60 with active or convalescent COVID-19. Input material: peripheral blood.

The encoded CDR3 is CASSSNSITSGISNEQFF. The nucleotide sequence is given as TGCGCCAGCAGCTCGAACTCCATAACTAGCGGGATATCGAATGAGCAGTTCTTC. The sequence joins TRBV5-1 to TRBJ2-1; TRBD2 lines up with 10 middle nucleotides. V has 3 bases trimmed and J has 7 bases trimmed; junction bases matching no gene number 16. Taken from cysteine to phenylalanine, the CDR3 has 18 residues. The read is trimmed to its CDR3 DNA, 54 bases read in frame from base 1. CDR1 and CDR2 were assigned from the germline V gene as SGHRS and YFSETQ.